The 22 T cell receptor beta chains below all came from one sample that was sequenced in a study of vaccination effects on CD4 cells after COVID-19. Antigen-specific CD4+ T cells were first expanded with viral peptide pools by the ViraFEST assay and only then sequenced. Researchers isolated CD4+ T cells once approximately eleven days of culture had elapsed. Of the BNT162b2 and mRNA-1273 vaccines, participants received two doses of one or the other. Which antigens these TCRs recognize remains unknown. Sequencing was performed with immunoSEQ multiplex PCR; in TCRdb, only in-frame clones are kept and a portion is missing. The sample includes under 85,000 clones, over 75% of them seen just once. Specimen: CD4+ T cells from PBMCs cultured with HCoV-OC43 spike peptides, collected after COVID-19 vaccination. Subset here: HCoV-OC43 spike overlapping peptide pool stimulation. These receptors came from a human donor who received a COVID-19 vaccine.

The J gene is TRBJ1-5, the V gene TRBV30; D is unclear. The V and J ends lost 0 bases and 6 bases respectively, with 9 bases between them. Germline V gene lookup returns CDR1 GTSNPN and CDR2 SVGIG (reference sequence). The CDR3 is made up of 13 amino acids. CDR3 sequence: CAWSVTGVQPQHF. CDR3 in DNA: TGTGCCTGGAGTGTAACGGGAGTTCAGCCCCAGCATTTT.

The sample holds one count of this clone. J is TRBJ2-5 and V is TRBV7-9; D may match TRBD1 or TRBD2 (7 bases each). Trimming removed 5 bases at V and 5 bases at J, with 15 bases between. The CDR3 runs to 14 residues. The V gene's germline CDR1 is SEHNR and CDR2 FQNEAQ (reference sequence). The CDR3 protein is CASSPRGGRETQYF. In DNA, the CDR3 is TGTGCCAGCAGCCCCAGGGGGGGCAGGGAGACCCAGTACTTC.

The chain is built from TRBV28 and TRBJ2-7; no clear D gene. The V end lost 3 bases, the J end lost 3 bases, and 9 bases lay between the germline ends. Germline V gene sequence: CDR1 MDHEN, CDR2 SYDVKM. The CDR3 consists of 13 residues. As DNA, the CDR3 is TGTGCCAGCAGTTTCCTTCCGGGCTACGAGCAGTACGTC. Encoded protein: CASSFLPGYEQYV.

V gene TRBV4-3 combines with J gene TRBJ1-5; 9 bases fit TRBD1. Germline-derived CDR1 and CDR2 are LGHNA and YSLEER. The junction had 7 bases not matched to a gene; V was cut back by 3 bases and J by 7 bases. The CDR3 covers 15 residues. The CDR3 region is CASSQDRDREQPQHF. CDR3 bases: TGCGCCAGCAGCCAGGACCGGGACAGGGAACAGCCCCAGCATTTT.

The chain links TRBV5-1 to TRBJ2-7, with D hard to call. CDR1 SGHRS and CDR2 YFSETQ come from the germline V gene. The V end was cut by 0 bases, the J end by 2 bases, with 12 bases between. CDR3 length equals 15 residues. CDR3 in amino acids: CASSLDIGQAYEQYV. The CDR3 DNA reads TGCGCCAGCAGCTTGGATATAGGCCAAGCCTACGAGCAGTACGTC.

The V call is TRBV30, the J call TRBJ2-1, with 10 positions matching TRBD2. In germline, CDR1 is GTSNPN, CDR2 SVGIG (reference sequence). Trimming cost V 2 bases and J 0 bases; bases outside gene matches: 7. CDR3 length: 17 amino acids. CDR3 sequence (DNA): TGTGCCTGGAGTCCTAGCGGGAGCCTAAACTCCTACAATGAGCAGTTCTTC. Translated, it gives CAWSPSGSLNSYNEQFF.

J is TRBJ1-2 and V is TRBV5-5; D is perhaps TRBD1 (5 bases). CDR1 and CDR2 (germline): SGHKS, YYEKEE (reference sequence). V was trimmed by 0 bases and J by 1 base, leaving 13 bases between them. This CDR3 is 16 amino acids long. CDR3 nucleotide sequence: TGTGCCAGCAGCTTGGGGAGACAGAAATATAACTATGGCTACACCTTC. Its translation is CASSLGRQKYNYGYTF.

This chain connects TRBV28 to TRBJ1-2; 7 bases line up with TRBD1. The CDR3 extends over 14 amino acids. The V and J ends lost 3 bases and 3 bases, in that order; junction bases with no gene match: 4. Germline-derived CDR1 and CDR2 are MDHEN and SYDVKM. CDR3 loop: CASSFLQGDYGYTF. The CDR3 DNA reads TGTGCCAGCAGTTTTCTTCAGGGGGACTATGGCTACACCTTC.

The V call is TRBV5-8, the J call TRBJ2-3; weak D call: TRBD1 (6 bases). The germline gives CDR1 SGHTS, CDR2 YDEGEE. V was clipped by 7 bases and J by 2 bases, with 23 bases between them. This CDR3 contains 17 residues. In DNA form, the CDR3 reads TGTGCCAGCCCCACCGCCTGGGGGCTCCCGCACACAGATACGCAGTATTTT. It yields the protein CASPTAWGLPHTDTQYF.

The gene calls are TRBV19 and TRBJ1-5, with 12 bases aligning to TRBD1. The CDR3 is 15 amino acids. Per the germline V gene, CDR1 is LNHDA and CDR2 is SQIVND (reference sequence). The V gene end was trimmed by 3 bases and the J gene end by 6 bases; junction bases not matched to a gene: 3. The CDR3 region is CASSIQGQGAQPQHF. The CDR3 nucleotides read TGTGCCAGTAGTATTCAGGGACAGGGGGCTCAGCCCCAGCATTTT.

In its sample, this clone was seen a few times. The rearrangement links TRBV9 to TRBJ2-2; D gene ambiguous. Trimming cost V 1 base and J 4 bases, with 11 bases left between them. Per the germline V gene, CDR1 is SGDLS and CDR2 is YYNGEE. This CDR3 comprises 15 residues. CDR3 region: CASSVLAETTGELFF. CDR3 in DNA: TGTGCCAGCAGCGTATTGGCAGAAACCACCGGGGAGCTGTTTTTT.

This rearrangement joins TRBV25-1 to TRBJ1-6, with TRBD1 identical over 8 bases. This CDR3 region has 14 residues. V was clipped by 2 bases and J by 10 bases; unmatched bases: 4. Looked up from germline, CDR1 is MGHDK and CDR2 is SYGVNS. CDR3: CASSEQGAGSPLHF. The CDR3 coding sequence is TGTGCCAGCAGTGAACAGGGGGCAGGGTCACCCCTCCACTTT.

This clone appeared many times. Written as DNA, the CDR3 is TGTGCCATCAGCCCCGGGGGAGTGAATCAGCCCCAGCATTTT. This encodes CAISPGGVNQPQHF. The chain combines TRBV10-3 with TRBJ1-5, with D tentatively TRBD1 (5 bases). The CDR3 sequence is 14 residues long. Per germline, CDR1 ENHRY and CDR2 SYGVKD. Trimming shortened V by 6 bases and J by 4 bases, and 13 bases separated the two germline ends.

This clone was counted only a few times. The rearrangement joins TRBV5-1 to TRBJ1-2, with D uncertain. This CDR3 is 13 amino acids long. Germline V gene data show CDR1 as SGHRS and CDR2 as YFSETQ. V lost 1 base, J lost 1 base, and 5 bases lay in between. The CDR3 nucleotides read TGCGCCAGCAGCTTGCGTGGTAACTATGGCTACACCTTC. Protein product: CASSLRGNYGYTF.

The rearrangement links TRBV6-1 to TRBJ1-1; 8 positions match TRBD1. Germline values: CDR1 MNHNS, CDR2 SASEGT. With 3 bases clipped from V and 4 bases from J, the junction kept 4 bases outside the gene matches. This CDR3 has 14 amino acids. The CDR3: CASSDDRGSTEAFF. Here the CDR3 DNA reads TGTGCCAGCAGTGACGACAGGGGAAGCACTGAAGCTTTCTTT.

The rearrangement links TRBV19 to TRBJ2-2; D is unclear. CDR1 LNHDA and CDR2 SQIVND come from the germline V gene (reference sequence). The CDR3 extends over 14 amino acids. Trimming pared 1 base from V and 4 bases from J, leaving 7 bases between. The CDR3 DNA reads as TGTGCCAGTAGTATAGGGAGCCCCACCGGGGAGCTGTTTTTT. Translation gives CASSIGSPTGELFF. Full variable domain (rest looked up from reference TRBV19 and TRBJ2-2): DGGITQSPKYLFRKEGQNVTLSCEQNLNHDAMYWYRQDPGQGLRLIYYSQIVNDFQKGDIAEGYSVSREKKESFPLTVTSAQKNPTAFYLCASSIGSPTGELFFGEGSRLTVL.

This sequence joins TRBV5-1 and TRBJ2-2; 7 bases line up with TRBD1. Germline V gives CDR1 SGHRS, CDR2 YFSETQ. The CDR3 is 15 amino acids. V dropped 4 bases and J dropped 4; count of bases not matched to a gene: 7. Written as DNA, the CDR3 is TGCGCCAGCAGCATCGGACAGGAAGGCACCGGGGAGCTGTTTTTT. This translates into CASSIGQEGTGELFF.

The chain recombines TRBV7-3 with TRBJ2-5; 12 bases map to TRBD2. The CDR3 is 17 amino acids. The junction had 12 bases not matched to a gene; V was cut back by 5 bases and J by 5 bases. The germline CDR1 and CDR2 sequences are SGHTA and FQGTGA. Here the CDR3 DNA reads TGTGCCAGCAGCCCGCGGACTAGCGGGGCATCTGGGGAGACCCAGTACTTC. It yields the protein CASSPRTSGASGETQYF.

The V gene is TRBV5-6, the J gene TRBJ1-4, with 7 bases fitting TRBD1. CDR1 and CDR2 (germline): SGHDT, YYEEEE. The V gene end was trimmed by 5 bases and the J gene end by 8 bases; junction bases not matched to a gene: 6. This CDR3 has 13 amino acids. The CDR3 sequence: CASSDRVEEKLFF. The CDR3 DNA reads as TGTGCCAGCAGTGACAGGGTAGAGGAAAAACTGTTTTTT. Looking up the rest from reference TRBV5-6 and TRBJ1-4 gives the full variable domain: DAGVTQSPTHLIKTRGQQVTLRCSPKSGHDTVSWYQQALGQGPQFIFQYYEEEERQRGNFPDRFSGHQFPNYSSELNVNALLLGDSALYLCASSDRVEEKLFFGSGTQLSVL.

The CDR3 DNA is TGCAGCGTTGATGGGAACGAACCGGGACTAGCACAGTACTTC. Protein sequence: CSVDGNEPGLAQYF. The genes are TRBV29-1 and TRBJ2-5, with 9 nucleotides matching TRBD2. Germline CDR1 reads SQVTM; CDR2 reads ANQGSEA. The CDR3 runs 14 residues. V trimming: 3 bases; J trimming: 11 bases; junction bases outside the gene matches: 13.

The chain joins TRBV7-2 to TRBJ1-2; 7 nucleotides match TRBD1. The V and J ends lost 1 base and 8 bases, in that order; junction bases with no gene match: 10. The CDR3 runs to 15 residues. Germline CDR1 reads SGHTA; CDR2 reads FQGNSA. The CDR3 DNA reads TGTGCCAGCAGCTTAGATTACAGGGGAGGAGGAGGCTACACCTTC. The encoded protein is CASSLDYRGGGGYTF.

V usage is TRBV5-1 and J usage is TRBJ1-2, with D possibly TRBD1 on 6 matching bases. Per the germline V gene, CDR1 is SGHRS and CDR2 is YFSETQ. The CDR3 spans 12 residues. The germline V and J ends were trimmed by 3 bases and 6 bases, with 9 bases remaining between them. CDR3 amino acids: CASSYYRDGYTF. The CDR3, as DNA: TGCGCCAGCAGCTATTACAGGGATGGCTACACCTTC.